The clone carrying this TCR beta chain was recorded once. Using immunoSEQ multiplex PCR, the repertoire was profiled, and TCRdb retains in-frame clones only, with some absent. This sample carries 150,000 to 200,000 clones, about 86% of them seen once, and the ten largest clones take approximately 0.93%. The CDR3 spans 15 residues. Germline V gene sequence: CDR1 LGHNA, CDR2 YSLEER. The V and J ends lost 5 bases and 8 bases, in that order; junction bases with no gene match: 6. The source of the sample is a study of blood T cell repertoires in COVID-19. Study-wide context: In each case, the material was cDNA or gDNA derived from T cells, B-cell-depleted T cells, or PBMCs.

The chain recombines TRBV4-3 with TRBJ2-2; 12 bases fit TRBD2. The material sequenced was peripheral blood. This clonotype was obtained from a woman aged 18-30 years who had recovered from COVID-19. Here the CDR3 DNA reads TGCGCCAGCAGCTTCCGGACTAGCGGGGCTGGGGAGCTGTTTTTT. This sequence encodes CASSFRTSGAGELFF.